This TCR beta chain was retrieved from a study of blood T cell repertoires in COVID-19. The CDR3 length is 14 residues. V trimming: 8 bases; J trimming: 3 bases; junction bases outside the gene matches: 7. From germline, CDR1 is SQVTM and CDR2 ANQGSEA. Grouping used clinical history reported by participants in a survey and questionnaire. A COVID-19 case had been met by exposed participants during the 2 weeks before study entry. TCRdb's copy holds only in-frame clones and misses some; the assay was immunoSEQ multiplex PCR. In the table there are about 180,000 clones, 60% to 80% of which are singletons.

The origin of this receptor is a man aged 60-69 years who had been exposed to COVID-19. The chain employs TRBV29-1 and TRBJ1-3; 10 bases are a match to TRBD1. What was sequenced was PBMCs or T cells enriched from blood (not recorded which). The DNA of the CDR3 is TGCAGCTCGACAGGGGGCCCTGATGGAAACACCATATATTTT. This codes for CSSTGGPDGNTIYF.